This TCR beta chain is drawn from a study of regulatory T cells in long-lasting Graves disease. With iRepertoire HTBI primers and Arm-PCR of CDR3 regions, TCR beta libraries were built. TCRdb re-analysed the multiplex PCR reads in MiXCR, keeping a single row per CDR3 protein. The table shows about 560,000 distinct CDR3 sequences, with roughly 16% occurring only once. The sample's time point: newly diagnosed GD, antithyroid drugs for less than 3 months. Following extraction of RNA from PBMCs, that RNA was used to make the TCR library. From germline, CDR1 is SGHTA and CDR2 FQGNSA. The CDR3 loop spans 14 amino acids. V was pared by 5 bases and J by 5 bases, with 16 bases between. The sample was also reused in another study, on T cells in Graves' hyperthyroidism and ophthalmopathy.

The clonotype comes from a man aged 18 to 30 with Graves disease. The material was peripheral blood mononuclear cells (PBMCs), obtained at new diagnosis, from a patient treated with antithyroid drugs. The V gene is TRBV7-2, the J gene TRBJ2-7, with D perhaps assigned TRBD1 or TRBD2 (5 bases each). In nucleotides, the CDR3 is TGTGCCAGCAGCCTGGAACAGGCCGGGGACGAGCAGTACTTC. It is translated as CASSLEQAGDEQYF.